This TCR beta chain was recovered during a study of blood T cell repertoires in COVID-19. Study information: COVID-19 samples from acute and convalescent phases originated in the United States, Italy and Spain. PBMCs, B-cell-depleted T cells, or T cells were the source of the cDNA or gDNA that made up the material.

In the authors' workflow: Reference gene primer amplification yielded estimated nucleated cell counts. Repertoires were generated with immunoSEQ multiplex PCR, while TCRdb's copy carries only in-frame clones and drops some. Clone size and the V and J calls come from that table; the DNA yielded D and trimming. The sample shows about 84,000 clones, around 83% of them seen only once. The CDR3 sequence is 15 residues long. V was pared by 2 bases and J by 0 bases, with 10 bases between. Germline V gene sequence: CDR1 SGHDN, CDR2 FVKESK. Sequenced input: peripheral blood. The chain combines TRBV14 with TRBJ1-2; possibly TRBD1 for D (5 bases). The source of this sequence is an elderly man with active or convalescent COVID-19. The CDR3 loop is CASSQPGTSNYGYTF. CDR3 nucleotide sequence: TGTGCCAGCAGCCAACCTGGGACTTCTAACTATGGCTACACCTTC.